The 3 T cell receptor beta chains presented below share a single source sample, sequenced in a study of CD8+CD57+ T cells in acquired aplastic anemia. The template for TCR beta VDJ and CDR3 sequence profiling was genomic DNA. TCRdb re-analysed the reads in MiXCR, keeping a single row per CDR3 protein. Of about 200,000 distinct CDR3 sequences in the sample, roughly 50% were seen once. Selection for sequencing was limited to patients who had shown CD8+CD57+ cell expansion by flow cytometry. Sequencing was performed on sorted CD4+, CD8+, or CD8+CD57+ T cells (not recorded which) from PBMCs. The receptor source for this set is a human donor with aplastic anemia.

Ten or more counts support this clonotype. J is TRBJ2-5 and V is TRBV11-3, with D perhaps matching TRBD2 (7 bases). The CDR3 length is 14 residues. The germline CDR1 and CDR2 sequences are SGHNT and YENEEA. The V gene lost 1 base and the J gene lost 5 bases, with 11 bases spanning the gap. This CDR3 is CASSLGGGAETQYF. CDR3 in DNA: TGTGCCAGCAGCTTAGGGGGGGGGGCCGAGACCCAGTACTTC.

Only one count was recorded for this clonotype. A much more abundant neighbour one base away suggests this may be a read error. The chain employs TRBV27 and TRBJ2-5; D is perhaps TRBD1 (6 bases). Trimming removed 6 bases at V and 4 bases at J, with 12 bases between. The CDR3 totals 13 residues. Germline V gene sequence: CDR1 MNHEY, CDR2 SMNVEV (reference sequence). The CDR3 coding sequence is TGTGCCAGCAGCATACCCAGGGGAGAGACCCAGTACTTC. Translation: CASSIPRGETQYF.

The V and J genes are TRBV6-1 and TRBJ2-7, with TRBD1 identical over 10 bases. CDR1 and CDR2 from the germline V gene are MNHNS and SASEGT. The CDR3 totals 14 residues. With V trimmed by 6 bases and J by 6 bases, 8 bases remained unmatched. This CDR3 is CASRPGTGDSEQYF. CDR3 sequence (DNA): TGTGCCAGCAGGCCCGGGACAGGGGATAGCGAGCAGTACTTC.